Listed here is a single TCR beta chain. No antigen is known for it. Study findings and constraints: Tumor-infiltrating Treg TCR alpha and beta sequences overlapped most with tumor naive CD4+ T cells, then blood naive. Tumor memory CD4+ T cell TCR gene usage clustered with blood and lymph node memory CD4+ cells and lymph node naive CD4+ cells.

The sorted Tregs were CD4+CD25+CD127-/low cells. After constant-region reverse-primer amplification, full-length variable regions underwent semi-nested PCR with Nested Universal Primer A. A single record per CDR3 protein comes from TCRdb applying MiXCR to the 5' RACE reads. The table records 7,800 or so distinct CDR3 sequences, about three quarters of them present only once. V lost 3 bases and J 5 bases, leaving 14 bases between the germline ends. In germline, CDR1 is DFQATT, CDR2 SNEGSKA (reference sequence). The CDR3 spans 13 residues. The sample taken for sequencing was tumor-infiltrating Tregs sorted from the breast tumor. This chain uses TRBV20-1 with TRBJ2-7; possible D gene TRBD2, 5 bases. This receptor was taken from a female donor with breast cancer. The CDR3 protein is CSASIGVDHEQYF. CDR3 in DNA: TGCAGTGCTAGTATCGGGGTCGACCACGAGCAGTACTTC.